These 8 T cell receptor beta chains came from one sample sequenced in a study of blood T cell repertoires in COVID-19. Generated by immunoSEQ multiplex PCR, the TCRdb table keeps only in-frame clones and is missing some. The sample lists about 220,000 clones, roughly 82% occurring once. Sequenced input: peripheral blood. The receptors derive from a man between 45 and 60 years old with active or convalescent COVID-19.

This chain links TRBV27 with TRBJ2-7; 7 bases match TRBD1. The CDR3 is 16 residues long. Unmatched junction bases numbered 14, after V lost 6 bases and J lost 3 bases. Germline V lookup: CDR1 MNHEY, CDR2 SMNVEV (reference sequence). CDR3 protein: CASSDRENGADYEQYF. CDR3 sequence (DNA): TGTGCCAGCAGCGACAGGGAAAACGGGGCCGACTACGAGCAGTACTTC.

The chain employs TRBV15 and TRBJ1-1; D uncertain. CDR3 length: 12 residues. With 10 bases removed from V and 4 bases from J, the gap between germline ends came to 13 bases. The germline V gene has CDR1 LNHNV and CDR2 YYDKDF (reference sequence). DNA of the CDR3: TGTGCCATCCGGGGTGTTGGCACTGAAGCTTTCTTT. Protein product: CAIRGVGTEAFF.

The chain couples TRBV18 to TRBJ2-2; no definite D call. The ends were cut back, 4 bases at V and 4 bases at J, with 10 bases in the middle. Per the germline V gene, CDR1 is KGHSH and CDR2 is LQKENI. This CDR3 region has 14 residues. The CDR3 nucleotides are TGTGCCAGCTCACTTCCATGGAGCACCGGGGAGCTGTTTTTT. This sequence encodes CASSLPWSTGELFF.

The V call is TRBV4-1, the J call TRBJ2-2; 8 nucleotides align to TRBD2. The germline V gene has CDR1 MGHRA and CDR2 YSYEKL. V was pared by 6 bases and J by 4 bases, with 13 bases of the junction left unmatched. This CDR3 is 17 amino acids long. CDR3 nucleotides: TGCGCCAGCAGGAACCCCGGGGGGGGGCAGGTCACCGGGGAGCTGTTTTTT. Amino acid sequence: CASRNPGGGQVTGELFF.

The CDR3 sequence: CASRAPGQGPGEKLFF. CDR3 bases: TGTGCCAGCAGAGCTCCGGGACAGGGGCCGGGTGAAAAACTGTTTTTT. This chain uses TRBV9 with TRBJ1-4, with 10 bases identical to TRBD1. The CDR3 length is 16 residues. Germline V gives CDR1 SGDLS, CDR2 YYNGEE. V was pared by 5 bases and J by 7 bases, with 11 bases of the junction left unmatched.

The CDR3 is CASSLGRVGNQPQHF. The CDR3, as DNA: TGTGCCAGCAGTTTGGGCAGGGTGGGCAATCAGCCCCAGCATTTT. V gene TRBV6-2 or TRBV6-3 combines with J gene TRBJ1-5; a possible D gene is TRBD1 (5 bases). Germline CDR1 and CDR2: MNHEY and SVGEGT. The CDR3 contains 15 residues. Trimming cost V 4 bases and J 2 bases, with 12 bases left between them.

V and J are TRBV2 and TRBJ1-1; possible D gene TRBD1, 5 bases. This CDR3 is built from 13 residues. Germline CDR1 is SNHLY and CDR2 is FYNNEI. V was clipped by 7 bases and J by 4 bases, with 13 bases between them. The CDR3 reads CASTREGSTEAFF. The CDR3 nucleotides read TGTGCCAGCACCCGGGAGGGGAGCACTGAAGCTTTCTTT.

The J gene is TRBJ1-1, the V gene TRBV27; D not certain. The CDR3 contains 15 residues. Germline lookup yields CDR1 MNHEY and CDR2 SMNVEV (reference sequence). The V end lost 5 bases, the J end lost 1 base, and 14 bases lay between the germline ends. CDR3 DNA: TGTGCCAGCAGTCCGAGGTCGTGGCAGAACACTGAAGCTTTCTTT. This codes for CASSPRSWQNTEAFF.